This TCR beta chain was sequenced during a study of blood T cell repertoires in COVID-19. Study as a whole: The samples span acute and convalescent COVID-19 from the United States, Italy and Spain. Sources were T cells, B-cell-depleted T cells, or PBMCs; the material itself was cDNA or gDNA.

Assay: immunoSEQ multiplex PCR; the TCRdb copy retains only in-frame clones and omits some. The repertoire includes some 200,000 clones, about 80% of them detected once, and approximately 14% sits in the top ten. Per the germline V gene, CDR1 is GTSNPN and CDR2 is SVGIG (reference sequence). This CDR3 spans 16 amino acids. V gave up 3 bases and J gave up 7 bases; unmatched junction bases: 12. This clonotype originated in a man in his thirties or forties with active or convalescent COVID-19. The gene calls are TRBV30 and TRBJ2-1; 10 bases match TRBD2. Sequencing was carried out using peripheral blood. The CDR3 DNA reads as TGTGCCTGGAGCCTCGTGCTAGCGGGAGTGGGTAATGAGCAGTTCTTC. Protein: CAWSLVLAGVGNEQFF.